This T cell receptor beta chain is drawn from a study of identical twins (dated by TCRdb to the mid-2010s). Regarding the research as a whole: TCR alpha and beta repertoires from monozygotic twins, unrelated adults of various ages and cord blood were deep-sequenced to test whether fetal clonotypes persist. To rule out contamination, the twin experiments were replicated at different times with different library preparation protocols. Overall results and qualifications from the work: In beta out-of-frame sequences, excess twin sharing was weaker, because having fewer shared sequences lowered the signal-to-noise ratio. Because the same donors could not be followed over many years, the conclusions depended on cross-sectional statistical analysis. Invariant T cells such as MAIT and iNKT could partly confound zero-insertion analyses, although diverse VJ usage argued against such confounding for most clonotypes. Abundant cord blood beta clonotypes carried fewer insertions; young adult naive repertoires showed a weaker similar trend, while memory repertoires showed none. Compared with coincidental sharing between unrelated individuals, an excess of low generation-probability sequences was observed among out-of-frame TCR alpha sequences shared between twins. In monozygotic twins, out-of-frame TCR alpha sharing was systematically underestimated by recombination models, although the models agreed with sharing between unrelated individuals.

Only healthy Caucasian donors were included. Miltenyi CD45RO+ enrichment and human naive T-cell isolation kits were used to isolate memory (CD45RO+) and naive T cells from PBMC. The method was 5' RACE. TCRdb records Illumina HiSeq 2000 as the sequencer. A universal primer binding site was introduced by template switching, and a unique molecular identifier was present in the final cDNA, enabling accurate counting of TCR cDNA molecules. Specific primers in the conserved constant-segment region were used to synthesize first-strand cDNA for TCR alpha and beta chains. To control for contamination, every cDNA library was double barcoded, receiving both a SMART-Mk sample barcode and Illumina barcodes. TruSeq adapter sequences along with Illumina sample barcodes were introduced in two successive PCR steps. Sequencing of the TCR alpha and beta cDNA libraries was done on the Illumina HiSeq platform using custom primers. On the study's bioinformatics: MiGEC was used to process raw reads and extract unique molecular identifiers, and MiXCR was used to find CDR3 positions. For each individual, recombination models were inferred using an EM algorithm with the repgenHMM and IGoR tools. Shared clonotypes were analyzed with the tcR package in R, and sharing was normalized by the product of cloneset sizes. Out-of-frame nonproductive sequences were analyzed to study raw recombination free of thymic and clonal selection effects. The public sequencing data were trimmed at Q25 with fastp and processed into clonotypes with MiXCR by TCRdb, which kept only in-frame beta chains. CDR3 protein duplicates are merged, each entry listing the most common genes and DNA. The V and J calls and clone size come from TCRdb's table, not from the authors' own analysis. The sample records around 220,000 distinct CDR3 sequences, 8% to 11% of which are singletons. The ten most abundant clones make up more than 8.5% of the sample.

Concerning this clonotype: There is no known antigen for this receptor. Base qualities were left out, and no much larger clone turns up one base away.

Sequenced material: memory T cells sorted from blood. Explained via the paper, the cell subset or site label denotes: CD45RO+ enriched T cells. This receptor was taken from a man between 50 and 59 years old in good health.

This receptor has the CDR3 CASSLGEQEHINIQYF. The DNA reads TGTGCCAGCAGCTTGGGGGAGCAGGAGCACATTAACATTCAGTACTTC. The rearrangement combines TRBV5-6 with TRBJ2-4; the D segment could be TRBD2, given 5 matching bases. At the junction V is shortened by 0 bases and J by 7 bases, with 17 bases in between. The germline V gene provides CDR1 SGHDT and CDR2 YYEEEE. From the cysteine up to the phenylalanine, the CDR3 has a length of 16 residues. Left in the record is the CDR3 DNA by itself, 48 bases read in frame from the first base.